This T cell receptor beta chain was identified in a study of T-cell memory formation after mild COVID-19. Turning to the study itself: Among the donors, TCR clusters were largely specific to each donor.

Study-level results: Pre-infection memory held some responding clones, suggesting pre-existing cross-reactive T cells responded. Shrinking CD4+ clones resided mostly in CM and EM, and CD8+ ones in EMRA.

From 5'RACE with constant-segment primers came TCR alpha and TCR beta cDNA libraries that carried sample barcodes and UMIs. TCRdb processed the 5' RACE reads anew with MiXCR; each CDR3 protein has one entry. The sample carries roughly 560,000 distinct CDR3 sequences, over 20% recorded once. Trimming removed 1 base from V and 2 bases from J, with 13 bases in between. Germline lookup yields CDR1 SGHAT and CDR2 FQNNGV. The CDR3 sequence is 16 residues long. Only a few counts were recorded for this clonotype. Antigen unknown. The receptor comes from an adult woman who had mild COVID-19 (a few samples of this study predate the infection). Cell type and time point are not known. Sequencing used PBMCs or a T cell subset sorted from them (not recorded which). The rearrangement joins TRBV11-2 to TRBJ2-3, with D possibly being TRBD2 (5 bases). The chain's CDR3 is CASSLVPDSFTDTQYF. In nucleotides, the CDR3 is TGTGCCAGCAGCTTAGTGCCGGACTCCTTCACAGATACGCAGTATTTT.